Listed below are T cell receptor beta chains from one sample, sequenced in a study of T-cell reconstitution after alpha-beta-depleted transplantation in children. A single record per CDR3 protein comes from TCRdb applying MiXCR to the PCR reads. This table has over 150,000 distinct CDR3 sequences, 6% to 7% appearing once. The sample in question was PBMCs from the stem cell graft donor, obtained from the stem cell graft. These TCRs come from a human donor who donated a stem cell graft to a child with Wiskott-Aldrich syndrome. CDR3s include the opening cysteine and the closing phenylalanine or tryptophan. A D gene is named only where the DNA matches it firmly. Size tells how often a clone was seen (once, few, many) or the class of an expanded clone, and some rows leave it out.

cdr3_nt,cdr3_aa,clone_size,v_call,j_call,d_call
TGTGCCAGCAGCTCGGGACTAGCGGGACCCGACTCGTGGGAGCAGTACTTC,CASSSGLAGPDSWEQYF,many,TRBV9,TRBJ2-7,TRBD2
TGTGCCAGCAGTCTCATACTCGGGGAGCTGTTTTTT,CASSLILGELFF,many,TRBV12-3/TRBV12-4,TRBJ2-2,.
TGTGCCAGCAGTCACCGCTCCCGGGGGGCTGCTCTTAAGGTCGGAGATACGCAGTATTTT,CASSHRSRGAALKVGDTQYF,few,TRBV3-1,TRBJ2-3,.
TGTGCCAGCTCACCGGGACAGAGAAGCTCTGGAAACACCATATATTTT,CASSPGQRSSGNTIYF,.,TRBV18,TRBJ1-3,TRBD1
TGCAGTGCTAGAGATCCCCTCGGGACGGGGGCCCATCAGCCCCAGCATTTT,CSARDPLGTGAHQPQHF,many,TRBV20-1,TRBJ1-5,.
TGCAGTGCTAAAGAGAGCTCCTATAATTCACCCCTCCACTTT,CSAKESSYNSPLHF,many,TRBV20-1,TRBJ1-6,.
TGCAGTGCTAGAGGGGTCGCTAATGAAAAACTGTTTTTT,CSARGVANEKLFF,many,TRBV20-1,TRBJ1-4,.
TGCAGTGCTAGACTAGCGGGGGTACAAGAGACCCAGTACTTC,CSARLAGVQETQYF,few,TRBV20-1,TRBJ2-5,TRBD2
TGTGCCAGCAGCCACGGGACCAGTAACAATGAGCAGTTCTTC,CASSHGTSNNEQFF,many,TRBV5-8,TRBJ2-1,.
TGTGCCAGCAGCATAGGACAGCTCTCCTACGAGCAGTACTTC,CASSIGQLSYEQYF,.,TRBV2,TRBJ2-7,.
TGTGCCAGCAGTGCCGATAATGCCGGGGAGCTGTTTTTT,CASSADNAGELFF,.,TRBV2,TRBJ2-2,.
TGTGCCAGCATGCTCCGACAGGGAACTTTTATGATCTTC,CASMLRQGTFMIF,many,TRBV6-1,TRBJ2-1,TRBD1
TGTGCCAGCCAACCGACAGGGGCAAACGGGGCCAACGTCCTGACTTTC,CASQPTGANGANVLTF,many,TRBV28,TRBJ2-6,TRBD1
TGTGCCAGCAGTTCGGACAGCTGGAATGAGCAGTTCTTC,CASSSDSWNEQFF,.,TRBV27,TRBJ2-1,.
TGCGCCAGCAGCTTGGTCCTCCAAGAGACCCAGTACTTC,CASSLVLQETQYF,many,TRBV5-1,TRBJ2-5,.
TGTGCCAGCAGCTCCCTGATATCGGGGACTGAAGCTTTCTTT,CASSSLISGTEAFF,many,TRBV11-2,TRBJ1-1,.
TGCAGCGTTAAAGGACTAGCGGGTTTCGATACGCAGTATTTT,CSVKGLAGFDTQYF,many,TRBV29-1,TRBJ2-3,TRBD2
TGTGCCAGCGGTTCCACGGGGGCGTCCTACGAGCAGTACTTC,CASGSTGASYEQYF,many,TRBV6-5,TRBJ2-7,.
TGCGCCAGCAGCTTGCCGTCTAGCGGGGGGCTCACAGATACGCAGTATTTT,CASSLPSSGGLTDTQYF,many,TRBV5-1,TRBJ2-3,TRBD2
TGCGCCAGCAGCTTGGGCGAAGGGGAGTATGGCTACACCTTC,CASSLGEGEYGYTF,few,TRBV5-1,TRBJ1-2,.
TGTGCCAGCAGTGAATACGGAGGGGCGAACATTCAGTACTTC,CASSEYGGANIQYF,many,TRBV25-1,TRBJ2-4,.
TGTGCCAGCAGTGAATCCCGGTTCTATGGCTACACCTTC,CASSESRFYGYTF,.,TRBV2,TRBJ1-2,.
TGTGCCAGCAGCTTAACCAGGGGGCTCCCCTACGAGCAGTACTTC,CASSLTRGLPYEQYF,many,TRBV7-2,TRBJ2-7,TRBD1
TGCGCCAGCAGTGAGTCGACAGCATATTCACCCCTCCACTTT,CASSESTAYSPLHF,.,TRBV10-2,TRBJ1-6,.
TGCAGCGTTGAAGGGGACATCTACAATGAGCAGTTCTTC,CSVEGDIYNEQFF,many,TRBV29-1,TRBJ2-1,.
TGTGCCAGCAGCCAAGACCCGACAGGGGACGGAGACGAGCAGTACTTC,CASSQDPTGDGDEQYF,many,TRBV4-2,TRBJ2-7,TRBD1
TGCAGTGCTAGAGCGGGGGGCTCTCAAACTGAAGCTTTCTTT,CSARAGGSQTEAFF,few,TRBV20-1,TRBJ1-1,.
TGCAGTGCGTGGAGGGTTGCGGAAGCTTTCTTT,CSAWRVAEAFF,many,TRBV20-1,TRBJ1-1,.
TGTGCCACCAGTGATTCGACGGGACTCTACGAGCAGTACTTC,CATSDSTGLYEQYF,many,TRBV24-1,TRBJ2-7,.
TGTGCCAGCAGTCAGAGGGGGAACACTGAAGCTTTCTTT,CASSQRGNTEAFF,few,TRBV7-8,TRBJ1-1,.
TGCAGTGCTAGAGAGGGTCTGAATTCACCCCTCCACTTT,CSAREGLNSPLHF,many,TRBV20-1,TRBJ1-6,.
TGTGCCAGCAGGCCGGGACAGGGAGAAGAGACCCAGTACTTC,CASRPGQGEETQYF,.,TRBV5-4,TRBJ2-5,TRBD1
TGTGCCAGCAGTACTCAGGACAGGGGAGCAACTAATGAAAAACTGTTTTTT,CASSTQDRGATNEKLFF,many,TRBV27,TRBJ1-4,TRBD1
TGCGCCAGCAGCTTCACGGGGCCGGGGAACACTGAAGCTTTCTTT,CASSFTGPGNTEAFF,many,TRBV5-1,TRBJ1-1,.
TGTGCCAGCAGCCTTAGCGGAAAGAGTGATACGCAGTATTTT,CASSLSGKSDTQYF,many,TRBV12-3/TRBV12-4,TRBJ2-3,.
TGCGCCAGCAGCCCTGACAATTCTGGAAACACCATATATTTT,CASSPDNSGNTIYF,few,TRBV5-1,TRBJ1-3,.
TGCAGTGCTATCCCCCATAGCGGGGGTGCAGATACGCAGTATTTT,CSAIPHSGGADTQYF,many,TRBV20-1,TRBJ2-3,TRBD2
TGTGCCAGCAGTTTATCGCTAGCACCCCTCAGATTT,CASSLSLAPLRF,many,TRBV12-3/TRBV12-4,TRBJ2-3,.
TGTGCCAGCAGCTTAGCGGTCAGGGCCATAAACAATGAGCAGTTCTTC,CASSLAVRAINNEQFF,.,TRBV7-9,TRBJ2-1,.
TGTGCCAGCAGTTACGCCGGGCAGCTGAATTTCAATCAGCCCCAGCATTTT,CASSYAGQLNFNQPQHF,many,TRBV6-5,TRBJ1-5,.
TGCAGTGCTAGACCGGGACAGGCCGGGTCACCCCTCCACTTT,CSARPGQAGSPLHF,many,TRBV20-1,TRBJ1-6,TRBD1